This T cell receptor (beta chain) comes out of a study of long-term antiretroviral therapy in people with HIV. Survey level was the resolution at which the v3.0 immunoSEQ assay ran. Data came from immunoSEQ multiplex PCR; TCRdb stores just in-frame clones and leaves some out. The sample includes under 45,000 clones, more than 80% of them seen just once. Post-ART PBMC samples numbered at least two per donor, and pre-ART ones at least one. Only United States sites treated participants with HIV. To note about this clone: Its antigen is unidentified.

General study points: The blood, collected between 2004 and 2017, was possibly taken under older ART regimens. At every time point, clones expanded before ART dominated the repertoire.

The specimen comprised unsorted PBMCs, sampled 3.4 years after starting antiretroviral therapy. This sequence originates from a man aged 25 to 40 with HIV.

Written as DNA, the CDR3 is TGCAGCGTTGTGGGTCAGGGCGACGAGCAGTACTTC. This encodes CSVVGQGDEQYF. This chain connects TRBV29-1 to TRBJ2-7, with D possibly matching TRBD1 (5 bases). Germline lookup yields CDR1 SQVTM and CDR2 ANQGSEA. V dropped 4 bases and J dropped 5 bases, with 12 bases sitting between them. The CDR3 runs 12 residues.